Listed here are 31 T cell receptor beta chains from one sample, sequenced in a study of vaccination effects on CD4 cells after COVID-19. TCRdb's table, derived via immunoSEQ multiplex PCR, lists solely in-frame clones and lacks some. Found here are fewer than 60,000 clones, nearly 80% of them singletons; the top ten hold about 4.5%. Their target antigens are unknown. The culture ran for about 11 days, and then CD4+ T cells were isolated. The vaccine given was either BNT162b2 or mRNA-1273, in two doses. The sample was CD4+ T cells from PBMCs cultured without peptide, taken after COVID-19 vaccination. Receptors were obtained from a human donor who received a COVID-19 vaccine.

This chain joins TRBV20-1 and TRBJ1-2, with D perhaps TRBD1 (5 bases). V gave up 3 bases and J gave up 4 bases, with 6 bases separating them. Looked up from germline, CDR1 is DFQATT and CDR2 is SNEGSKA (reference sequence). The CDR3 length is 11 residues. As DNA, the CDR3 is TGCAGTGCTAGGGGGGGCTATGGCTACACCTTC. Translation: CSARGGYGYTF.

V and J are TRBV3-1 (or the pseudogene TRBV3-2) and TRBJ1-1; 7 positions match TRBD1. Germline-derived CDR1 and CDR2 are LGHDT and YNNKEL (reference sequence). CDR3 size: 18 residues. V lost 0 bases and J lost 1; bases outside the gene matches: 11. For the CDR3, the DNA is TGTGCCAGCAGCCAAGATGGCGGGACAGCTGCTAAGAACACTGAAGCTTTCTTT. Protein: CASSQDGGTAAKNTEAFF.

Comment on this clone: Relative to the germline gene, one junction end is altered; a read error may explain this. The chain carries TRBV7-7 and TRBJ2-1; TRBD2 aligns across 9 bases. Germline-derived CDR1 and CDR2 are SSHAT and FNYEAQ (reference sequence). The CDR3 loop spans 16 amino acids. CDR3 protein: CASSLGSSGAYNEQFF. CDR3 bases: TGTGCTAGCAGCTTAGGGTCTAGCGGGGCTTACAATGAGCAGTTCTTC.

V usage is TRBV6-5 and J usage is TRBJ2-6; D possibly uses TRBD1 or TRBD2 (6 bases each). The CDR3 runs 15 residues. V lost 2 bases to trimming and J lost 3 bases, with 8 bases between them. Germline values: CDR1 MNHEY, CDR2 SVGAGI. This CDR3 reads CASSYGGHGANVLTF. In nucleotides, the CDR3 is TGTGCCAGCAGTTACGGGGGGCATGGGGCCAACGTCCTGACTTTC.

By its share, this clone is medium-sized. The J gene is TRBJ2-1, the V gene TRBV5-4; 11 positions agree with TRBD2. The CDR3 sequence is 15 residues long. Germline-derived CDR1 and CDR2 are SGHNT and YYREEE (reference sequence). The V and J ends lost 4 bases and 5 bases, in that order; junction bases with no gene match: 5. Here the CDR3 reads CASSLTSGGHNEQFF. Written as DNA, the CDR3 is TGTGCCAGCAGCCTTACTAGCGGGGGCCACAATGAGCAGTTCTTC. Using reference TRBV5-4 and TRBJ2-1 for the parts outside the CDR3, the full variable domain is ETGVTQSPTHLIKTRGQQVTLRCSSQSGHNTVSWYQQALGQGPQFIFQYYREEENGRGNFPPRFSGLQFPNYSSELNVNALELDDSALYLCASSLTSGGHNEQFFGPGTRLTVL.

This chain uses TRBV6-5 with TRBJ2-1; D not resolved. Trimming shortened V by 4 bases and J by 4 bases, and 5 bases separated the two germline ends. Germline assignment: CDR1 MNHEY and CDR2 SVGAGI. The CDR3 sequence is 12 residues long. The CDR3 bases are TGTGCCAGCAGTTCAGGTTACAATGAGCAGTTCTTC. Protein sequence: CASSSGYNEQFF.

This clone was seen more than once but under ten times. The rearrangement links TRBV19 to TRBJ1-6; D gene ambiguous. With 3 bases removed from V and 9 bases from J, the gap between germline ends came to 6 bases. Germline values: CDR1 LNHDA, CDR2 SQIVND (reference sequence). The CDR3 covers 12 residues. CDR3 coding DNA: TGTGCCAGTAGTATTGGTAGTTCACCCCTCCACTTT. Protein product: CASSIGSSPLHF.

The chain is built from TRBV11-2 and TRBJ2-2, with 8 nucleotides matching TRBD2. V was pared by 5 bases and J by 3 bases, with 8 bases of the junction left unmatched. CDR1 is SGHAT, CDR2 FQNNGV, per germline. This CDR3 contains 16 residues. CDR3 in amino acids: CASSPGRAGDTGELFF. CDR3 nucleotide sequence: TGTGCCAGCAGCCCCGGTCGAGCGGGAGACACCGGGGAGCTGTTTTTT.

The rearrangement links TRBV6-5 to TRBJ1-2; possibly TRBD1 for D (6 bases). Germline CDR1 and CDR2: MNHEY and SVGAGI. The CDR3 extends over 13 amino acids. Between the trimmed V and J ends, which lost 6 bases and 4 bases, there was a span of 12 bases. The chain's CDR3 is CASRIQGSYGYTF. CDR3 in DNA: TGTGCCAGCAGGATACAGGGTAGCTATGGCTACACCTTC.

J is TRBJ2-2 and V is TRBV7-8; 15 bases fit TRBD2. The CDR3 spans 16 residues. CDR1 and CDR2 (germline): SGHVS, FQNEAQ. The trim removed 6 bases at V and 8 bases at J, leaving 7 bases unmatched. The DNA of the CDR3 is TGTGCCAGCAGTCAAGGACTAGCGGGGGGGCAAGGGGAGCTGTTTTTT. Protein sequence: CASSQGLAGGQGELFF.

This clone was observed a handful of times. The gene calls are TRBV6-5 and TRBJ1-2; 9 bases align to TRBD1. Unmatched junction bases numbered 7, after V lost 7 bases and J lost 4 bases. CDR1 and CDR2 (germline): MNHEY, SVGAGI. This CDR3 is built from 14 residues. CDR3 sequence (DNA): TGTGCCAGCACCATAGGGACAGGGAGCTATGGCTACACCTTC. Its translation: CASTIGTGSYGYTF.

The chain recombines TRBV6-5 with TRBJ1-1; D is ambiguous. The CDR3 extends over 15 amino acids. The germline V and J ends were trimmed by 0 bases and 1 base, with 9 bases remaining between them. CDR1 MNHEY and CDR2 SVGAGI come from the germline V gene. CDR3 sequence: CASSYSYQGNTEAFF. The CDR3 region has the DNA TGTGCCAGCAGTTACTCTTATCAAGGGAACACTGAAGCTTTCTTT.

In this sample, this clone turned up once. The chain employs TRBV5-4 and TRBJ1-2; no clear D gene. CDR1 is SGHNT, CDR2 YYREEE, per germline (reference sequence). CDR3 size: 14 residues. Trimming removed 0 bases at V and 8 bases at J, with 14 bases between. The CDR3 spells CASSLGQEQGGYTF. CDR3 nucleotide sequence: TGTGCCAGCAGCTTGGGGCAGGAGCAAGGCGGCTACACCTTC.

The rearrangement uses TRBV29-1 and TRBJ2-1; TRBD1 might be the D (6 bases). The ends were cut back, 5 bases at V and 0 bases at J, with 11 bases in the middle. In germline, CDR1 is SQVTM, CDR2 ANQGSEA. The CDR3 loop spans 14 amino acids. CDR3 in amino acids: CSVSPQGSYNEQFF. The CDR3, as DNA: TGCAGCGTTTCACCACAGGGCTCCTACAATGAGCAGTTCTTC.

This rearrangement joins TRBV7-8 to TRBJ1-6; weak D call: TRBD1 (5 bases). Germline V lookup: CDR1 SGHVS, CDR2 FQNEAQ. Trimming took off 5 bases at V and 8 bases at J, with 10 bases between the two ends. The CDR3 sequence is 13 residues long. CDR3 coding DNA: TGTGCCAGCAGCCGTGGAGGGGATTCACCCCTCCACTTT. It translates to CASSRGGDSPLHF.

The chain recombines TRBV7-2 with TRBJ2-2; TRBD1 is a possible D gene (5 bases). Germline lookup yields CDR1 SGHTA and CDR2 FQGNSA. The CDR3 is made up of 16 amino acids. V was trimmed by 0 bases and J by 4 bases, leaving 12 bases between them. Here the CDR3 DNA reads TGTGCCAGCAGCTTAGCGGGGCTTCGGGTCACCGGGGAGCTGTTTTTT. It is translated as CASSLAGLRVTGELFF.

The CDR3 bases are TGTGCCTGGAAGCCGGGTGGGAATTCACCCCTCCACTTT. Translation: CAWKPGGNSPLHF. The chain uses TRBV30 and TRBJ1-6; unclear D gene. The length of the CDR3 is 13 residues. The germline V and J ends were trimmed by 4 bases and 7 bases, with 11 bases remaining between them. CDR1 and CDR2 from the germline V gene are GTSNPN and SVGIG (reference sequence).

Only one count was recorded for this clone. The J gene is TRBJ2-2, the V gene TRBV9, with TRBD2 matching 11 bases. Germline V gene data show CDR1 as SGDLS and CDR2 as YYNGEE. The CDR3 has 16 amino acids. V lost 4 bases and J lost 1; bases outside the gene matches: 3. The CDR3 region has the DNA TGTGCCAGCAGCCCCCTAGCGGGGGGGAACACCGGGGAGCTGTTTTTT. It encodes CASSPLAGGNTGELFF.

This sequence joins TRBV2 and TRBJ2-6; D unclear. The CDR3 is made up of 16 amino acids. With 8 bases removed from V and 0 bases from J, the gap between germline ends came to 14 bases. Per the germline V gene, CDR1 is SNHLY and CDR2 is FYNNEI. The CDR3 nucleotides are TGTGCCAGCCTACTTCCGAAGAGCTCTGGGGCCAACGTCCTGACTTTC. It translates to CASLLPKSSGANVLTF. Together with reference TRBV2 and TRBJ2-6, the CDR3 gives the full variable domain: EPEVTQTPSHQVTQMGQEVILRCVPISNHLYFYWYRQILGQKVEFLVSFYNNEISEKSEIFDDQFSVERPDGSNFTLKIRSTKLEDSAMYFCASLLPKSSGANVLTFGAGSRLTVL.

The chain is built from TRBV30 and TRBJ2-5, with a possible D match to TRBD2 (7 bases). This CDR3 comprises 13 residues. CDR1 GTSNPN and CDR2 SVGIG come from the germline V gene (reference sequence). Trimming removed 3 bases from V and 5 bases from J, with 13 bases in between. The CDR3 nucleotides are TGTGCCTGGAGCACAGGGCGGGGGGAGACCCAGTACTTC. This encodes CAWSTGRGETQYF.

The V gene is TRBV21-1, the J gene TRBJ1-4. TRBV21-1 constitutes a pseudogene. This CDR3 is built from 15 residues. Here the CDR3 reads CASSKGGKRGEKLFF. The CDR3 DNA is TGTGCCAGCAGCAAAGGAGGGAAGAGGGGTGAAAAACTGTTTTTT.

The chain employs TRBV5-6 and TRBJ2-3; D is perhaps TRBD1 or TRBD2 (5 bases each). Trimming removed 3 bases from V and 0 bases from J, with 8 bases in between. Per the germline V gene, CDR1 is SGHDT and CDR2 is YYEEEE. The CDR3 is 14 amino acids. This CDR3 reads CASSSGPSTDTQYF. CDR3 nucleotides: TGTGCCAGCAGCTCGGGGCCTAGCACAGATACGCAGTATTTT.

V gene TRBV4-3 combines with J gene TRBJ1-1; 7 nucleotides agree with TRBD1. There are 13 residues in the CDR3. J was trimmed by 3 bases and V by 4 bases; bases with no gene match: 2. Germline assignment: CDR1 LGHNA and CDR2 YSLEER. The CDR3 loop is CASSRQGDTEAFF. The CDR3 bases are TGCGCCAGCAGCCGTCAGGGGGACACTGAAGCTTTCTTT.

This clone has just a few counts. The CDR3 sequence is CASSPRQGGYEQYF. Here the CDR3 DNA reads TGTGCCAGCAGCCCTCGCCAGGGTGGGTACGAGCAGTACTTC. The chain employs TRBV3-1 (or the pseudogene TRBV3-2) and TRBJ2-7; D possibly corresponds to TRBD1 (5 bases). Trimming took 4 bases from V and 4 from J, leaving 14 bases between them. The CDR3 has 14 amino acids. Germline V gene lookup returns CDR1 LGHDT and CDR2 YNNKEL (reference sequence).

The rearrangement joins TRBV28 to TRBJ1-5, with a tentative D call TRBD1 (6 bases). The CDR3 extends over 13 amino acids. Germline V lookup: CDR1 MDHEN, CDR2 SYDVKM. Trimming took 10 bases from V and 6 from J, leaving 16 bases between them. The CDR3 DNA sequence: TGTGCCACCACTACAGGGTTTGGTCAGCCCCAGCATTTT. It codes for CATTTGFGQPQHF.

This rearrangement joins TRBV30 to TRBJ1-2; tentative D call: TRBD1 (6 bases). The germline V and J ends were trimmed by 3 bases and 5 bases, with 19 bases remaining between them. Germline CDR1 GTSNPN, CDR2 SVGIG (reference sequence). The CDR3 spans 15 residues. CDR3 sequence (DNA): TGTGCCTGGAGCCAAGGGGTCAGGGGACTTTATGGCTACACCTTC. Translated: CAWSQGVRGLYGYTF.

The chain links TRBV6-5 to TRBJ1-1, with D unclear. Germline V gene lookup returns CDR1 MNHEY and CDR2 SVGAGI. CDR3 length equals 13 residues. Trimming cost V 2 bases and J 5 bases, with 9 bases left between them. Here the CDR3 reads CASSYAGETEAFF. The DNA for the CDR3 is TGTGCCAGCAGTTACGCCGGGGAAACTGAAGCTTTCTTT.

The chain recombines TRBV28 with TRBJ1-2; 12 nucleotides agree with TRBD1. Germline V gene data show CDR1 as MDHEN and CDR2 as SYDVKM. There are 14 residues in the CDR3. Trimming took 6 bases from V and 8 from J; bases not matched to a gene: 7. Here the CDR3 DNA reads TGTGCCAGCAGAGACACCGGGACAGGGGGCGGCTACACCTTC. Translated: CASRDTGTGGGYTF.

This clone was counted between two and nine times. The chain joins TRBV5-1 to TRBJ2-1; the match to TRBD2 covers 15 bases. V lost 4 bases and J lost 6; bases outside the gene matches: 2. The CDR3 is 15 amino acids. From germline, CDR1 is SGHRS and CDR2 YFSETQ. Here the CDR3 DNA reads TGCGCCAGCAGCCGGACTAGCGGGAGGGCCAATGAGCAGTTCTTC. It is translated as CASSRTSGRANEQFF.

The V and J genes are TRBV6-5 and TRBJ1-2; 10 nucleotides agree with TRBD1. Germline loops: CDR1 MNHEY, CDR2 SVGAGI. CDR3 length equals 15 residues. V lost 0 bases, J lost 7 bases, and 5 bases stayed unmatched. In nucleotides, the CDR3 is TGTGCCAGCAGTTACTCGGGACAGGGGTCCTCTGGCTACACCTTC. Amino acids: CASSYSGQGSSGYTF.

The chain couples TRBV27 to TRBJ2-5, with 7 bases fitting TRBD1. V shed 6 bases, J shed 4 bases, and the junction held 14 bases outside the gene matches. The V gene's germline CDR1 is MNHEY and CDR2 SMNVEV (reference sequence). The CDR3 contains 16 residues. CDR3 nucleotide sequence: TGTGCCAGCAGACTCAACCGACAGGGATGGGTAGAGACCCAGTACTTC. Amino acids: CASRLNRQGWVETQYF.